The source of this TCR beta chain is a study of blood T cell repertoires in COVID-19. Background on the study: Sites in the United States, Italy and Spain provided acute and convalescent COVID-19 samples. Sources were T cells, B-cell-depleted T cells, or PBMCs; the material itself was cDNA or gDNA.

A remark on this clone: An end of the junction does not agree with germline; a read error may underlie this.

Germline-derived CDR1 and CDR2 are MNHEY and SVGAGI. The length of the CDR3 is 13 residues. Original analysis: Cell counts per sample came from amplifying reference gene primers. The repertoire was sequenced with immunoSEQ multiplex PCR; TCRdb's copy has only in-frame clones and lacks some. V and J calls and clone size are those listed in that table; D and trimming were worked out from the DNA. The sample gives roughly 220,000 clones, about 79% of which show up once; about 1.5% is in the top ten. The source material was peripheral blood. V usage is TRBV6-5 and J usage is TRBJ1-1; no definite D call. This TCR derives from a woman in her forties who had recovered from COVID-19. CDR3 protein: CASSPEKNPEAFF. The CDR3 DNA follows: TGTGCCAGCAGTCCTGAGAAGAACCCTGAAGCTTTCTTT.